This T cell receptor beta chain appears in the sequencing data of a study of T cells in tuberculosis. Study as a whole: This South African cohort compared adolescents with or without latent tuberculosis against adults with active tuberculosis.

As to this clone: What it recognizes is unknown.

The time point here: new active TB diagnosis, blood taken before or within 7 days of starting treatment. Unsorted cryopreserved PBMC were sequenced, averaging around 94,000 T cells per clinical donor. Study-wide findings and caveats: Active tuberculosis cases were adults; controls were adolescents. Using the GMM-specific repertoire gave more than 85% accuracy versus approximately 70% with motifs.

CDR1 is SGHDT, CDR2 YYEEEE, per germline. V was shortened by 3 bases and J by 0 bases, with 4 bases between the two germline ends. The CDR3 loop spans 12 amino acids. This table comes from immunoSEQ multiplex PCR, and its TCRdb copy is limited to in-frame clones, with some not included. The sample lists about 34,000 clones, around 93% occurring once. The starting material was PBMCs, obtained at tuberculosis diagnosis. The sequence came from an adult with tuberculosis. This chain joins TRBV5-6 and TRBJ2-7; D call uncertain. Here the CDR3 DNA reads TGTGCCAGCAGCTCGAGCTCCTACGAGCAGTACTTC. It yields the protein CASSSSSYEQYF.